Following are 5 T cell receptor beta chains from one sample sequenced in a study of cytomegalovirus exposure and HLA in healthy donors. The PCR contained 60 Vbeta and 13 Jbeta primers. Here immunoSEQ multiplex PCR was the method, and the copy in TCRdb shows in-frame clones only, minus some. The sample comprises roughly 140,000 clones, 75% to 80% of which are singletons, and 3% rests with the top ten. The source material was PBMCs. The receptor set was obtained from a man aged 40-50 years in good health and CMV-seropositive.

This chain uses TRBV29-1 with TRBJ2-2, with a possible D match to TRBD2 (6 bases). Germline CDR1 and CDR2: SQVTM and ANQGSEA. The V end lost 2 bases, the J end lost 5 bases, and 15 bases lay between the germline ends. CDR3 size: 15 residues. The CDR3 DNA is TGCAGCGTTGAATGGGGCGGCCGGGAGACCGGGGAGCTGTTTTTT. Translating gives CSVEWGGRETGELFF.

A single count supports this clone. The gene calls are TRBV7-2 and TRBJ1-4; no clear D. V was clipped by 7 bases and J by 4 bases, with 13 bases between them. Germline V gene lookup returns CDR1 SGHTA and CDR2 FQGNSA. The length of the CDR3 is 14 residues. CDR3 nucleotide sequence: TGTGCCAGCAACCCCTACGGGGATAATGAAAAACTGTTTTTT. Translation: CASNPYGDNEKLFF.

A single count supports this clone. The chain has TRBV11-3 and TRBJ2-1, with 10 bases matching TRBD2. Looked up from germline, CDR1 is SGHNT and CDR2 is YENEEA. With 5 bases clipped from V and 16 bases from J, the junction kept 8 bases outside the gene matches. CDR3 size: 12 residues. The CDR3 coding sequence is TGTGCCAGCAGCCGTTCTAGCGGGAGTACCTTCTTC. It specifies CASSRSSGSTFF.

The rearrangement joins TRBV19 to TRBJ2-7; 8 positions agree with TRBD1. V lost 3 bases to trimming and J lost 0 bases; unmatched junction nucleotides: 1. Germline CDR1 LNHDA, CDR2 SQIVND (reference sequence). This CDR3 region has 14 residues. For the CDR3, the DNA is TGTGCCAGTAGTATCGGACAGGGCTCCTACGAGCAGTACTTC. Protein product: CASSIGQGSYEQYF.

This chain uses TRBV6-1 with TRBJ1-1; 8 nucleotides agree with TRBD1. Germline V gene sequence: CDR1 MNHNS, CDR2 SASEGT. Trimming took 5 bases from V and 11 from J; bases not matched to a gene: 7. The CDR3 is made up of 12 amino acids. The CDR3: CASSSRGQEAFF. For the CDR3, the DNA is TGTGCCAGCAGTTCCAGGGGACAGGAGGCTTTCTTT.